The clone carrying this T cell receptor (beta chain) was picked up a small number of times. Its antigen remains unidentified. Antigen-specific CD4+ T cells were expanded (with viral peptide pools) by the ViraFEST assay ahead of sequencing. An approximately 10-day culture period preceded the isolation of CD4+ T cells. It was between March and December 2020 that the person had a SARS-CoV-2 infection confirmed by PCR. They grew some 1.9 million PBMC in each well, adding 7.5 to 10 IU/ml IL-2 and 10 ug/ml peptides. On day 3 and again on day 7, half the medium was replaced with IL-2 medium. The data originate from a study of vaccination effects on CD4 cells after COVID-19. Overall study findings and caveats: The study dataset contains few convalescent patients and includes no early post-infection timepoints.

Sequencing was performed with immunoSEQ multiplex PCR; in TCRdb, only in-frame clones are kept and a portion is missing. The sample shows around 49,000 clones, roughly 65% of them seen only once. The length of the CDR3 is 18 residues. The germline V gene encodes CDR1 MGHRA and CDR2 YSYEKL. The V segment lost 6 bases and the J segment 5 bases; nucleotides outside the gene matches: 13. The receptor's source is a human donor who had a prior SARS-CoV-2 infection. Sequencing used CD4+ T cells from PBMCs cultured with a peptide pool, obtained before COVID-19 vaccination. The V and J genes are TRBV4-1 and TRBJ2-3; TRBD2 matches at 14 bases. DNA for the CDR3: TGCGCCAGCAGTGAGGCGGGACTAGCGGGAGCTAAGGGAGATACGCAGTATTTT. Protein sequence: CASSEAGLAGAKGDTQYF.